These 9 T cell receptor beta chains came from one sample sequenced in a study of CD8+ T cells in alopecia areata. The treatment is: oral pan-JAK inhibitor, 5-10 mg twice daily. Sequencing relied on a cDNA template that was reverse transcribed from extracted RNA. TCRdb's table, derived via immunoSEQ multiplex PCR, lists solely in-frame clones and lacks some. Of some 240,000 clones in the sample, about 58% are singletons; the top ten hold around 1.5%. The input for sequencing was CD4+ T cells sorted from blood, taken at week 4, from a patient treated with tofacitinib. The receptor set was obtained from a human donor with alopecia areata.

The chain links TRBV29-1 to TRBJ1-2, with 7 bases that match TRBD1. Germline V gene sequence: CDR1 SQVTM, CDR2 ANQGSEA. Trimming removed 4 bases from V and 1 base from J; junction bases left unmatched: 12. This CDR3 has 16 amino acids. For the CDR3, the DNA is TGCAGCGTTGCCGAACCGGGACAGCGCCATAACTATGGCTACACCTTC. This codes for CSVAEPGQRHNYGYTF.

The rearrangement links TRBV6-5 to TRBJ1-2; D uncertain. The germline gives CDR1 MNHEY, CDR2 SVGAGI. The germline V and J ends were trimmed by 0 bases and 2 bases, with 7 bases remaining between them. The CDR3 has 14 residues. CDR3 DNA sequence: TGTGCCAGCAGTTACTCAGCCAGGAACTATGGCTACACCTTC. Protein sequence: CASSYSARNYGYTF.

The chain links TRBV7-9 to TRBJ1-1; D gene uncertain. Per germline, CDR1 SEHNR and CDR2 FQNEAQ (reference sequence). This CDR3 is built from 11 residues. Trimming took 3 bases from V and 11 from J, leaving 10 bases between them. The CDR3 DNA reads TGTGCCAGCAGCTTTGGGAGCGGGGCTTTCTTT. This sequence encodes CASSFGSGAFF.

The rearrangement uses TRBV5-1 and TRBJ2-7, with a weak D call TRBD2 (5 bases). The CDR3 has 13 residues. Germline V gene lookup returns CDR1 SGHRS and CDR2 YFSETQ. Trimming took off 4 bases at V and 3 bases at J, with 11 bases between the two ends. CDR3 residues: CASSLDGNYEQYF. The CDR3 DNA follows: TGCGCCAGCAGCCTGGACGGGAACTACGAGCAGTACTTC.

The CDR3 DNA is TGCAGCGTTGCTTTGAACAGGGTGAACACTGAAGCTTTCTTT. Its translation: CSVALNRVNTEAFF. The genes are TRBV29-1 and TRBJ1-1; D is perhaps TRBD1 (6 bases). The germline V gene has CDR1 SQVTM and CDR2 ANQGSEA. The CDR3 totals 14 residues. V lost 4 bases to trimming and J lost 0 bases, with 12 bases between them.

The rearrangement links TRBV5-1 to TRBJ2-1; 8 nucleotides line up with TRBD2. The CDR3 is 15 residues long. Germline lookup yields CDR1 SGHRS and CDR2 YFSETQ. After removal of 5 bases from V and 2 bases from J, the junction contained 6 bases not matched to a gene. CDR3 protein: CASRRAGDAYNEQFF. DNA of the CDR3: TGCGCCAGCAGACGAGCGGGGGACGCCTACAATGAGCAGTTCTTC.

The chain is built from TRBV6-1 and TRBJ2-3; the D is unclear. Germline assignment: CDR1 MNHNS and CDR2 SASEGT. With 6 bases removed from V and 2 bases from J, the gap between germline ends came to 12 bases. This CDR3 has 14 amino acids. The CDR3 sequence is CASSEDPYTDTQYF. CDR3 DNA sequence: TGTGCCAGCAGCGAGGACCCTTACACAGATACGCAGTATTTT.

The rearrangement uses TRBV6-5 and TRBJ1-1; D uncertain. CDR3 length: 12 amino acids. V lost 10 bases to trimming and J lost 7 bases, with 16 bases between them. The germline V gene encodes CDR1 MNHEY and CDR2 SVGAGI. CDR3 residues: CATKAVRGEAFF. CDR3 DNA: TGTGCCACCAAAGCAGTCCGGGGTGAAGCTTTCTTT.

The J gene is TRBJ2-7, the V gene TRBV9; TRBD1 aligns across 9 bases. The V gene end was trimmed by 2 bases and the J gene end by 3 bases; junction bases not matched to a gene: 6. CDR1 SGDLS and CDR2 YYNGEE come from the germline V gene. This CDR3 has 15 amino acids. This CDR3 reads CASSVGPGQGYEQYF. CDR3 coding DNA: TGTGCCAGCAGCGTCGGCCCGGGACAGGGCTACGAGCAGTACTTC.